The source of this T cell receptor (beta chain) is a study of T cell responses to AZD1222 COVID-19 vaccine. The overall study: Recipients boosted at about 4 weeks or about 12 weeks are pooled. Regarding the study as a whole: Donors in the cohort were predominantly white British and more often female, and clonal diversity was possibly underestimated. Nearly half of spike-specific TCRs reportedly target variant regions that are unmutated in the B.1.351 and B.1.1.7 variants. Spike-specific TCR breadth and depth went up after people got two AZD1222 doses.

There are 13 residues in the CDR3. The germline gives CDR1 LGHDT, CDR2 YNNKEL (reference sequence). The V gene lost 5 bases and the J gene lost 4 bases, with 10 bases spanning the gap. On this clone: Its target is unknown.

Clones were sequenced by immunoSEQ multiplex PCR, and TCRdb holds only the in-frame ones, with some missing. The profile shows fewer than 200,000 clones, just under 90% of them singletons. The sequence came from an adult in good health. The genes are TRBV3-1 (or the pseudogene TRBV3-2) and TRBJ2-3; TRBD2 is a possible D gene (6 bases). The sequencing used peripheral blood, collected on day 0 of AZD1222 vaccination. CDR3 loop: CASSGRLADTQYF. The CDR3 DNA reads TGTGCCAGCAGCGGAAGACTAGCAGATACGCAGTATTTT.